The 9 T cell receptor beta chains given below trace back to one sample, sequenced in a study of blood T cells in healthy people across ages (dated by TCRdb to 2013 to 2016). The library was prepared using 5' RACE. A second PCR of roughly 7 to 11 cycles was performed with a sample-barcoded 5' primer and a J-beta primer mix. TCRdb itself trimmed the public reads at Q25 with fastp, ran MiXCR and retained productive beta chains. Records with the same CDR3 protein are collapsed into one entry carrying the most frequent genes and DNA. Recorded for this sample are around 1,800,000 distinct CDR3 sequences; about two fifths of them occurred a single time. The ten largest account for about 23% of the sample. Sequencing used blood. These receptors all stem from a human donor in good health.

The chain employs TRBV5-1 and TRBJ1-4; D gene uncertain. The CDR3 runs 16 residues. The germline V and J ends were trimmed by 4 bases and 7 bases, with 20 bases remaining between them. Germline CDR1 and CDR2: SGHRS and YFSETQ. For the CDR3, the DNA is TGCGCCAGCAGCCTTGGTCCCTACTTGAGCGGTGAAAAACTGTTTTTT. Translated: CASSLGPYLSGEKLFF.

This clonotype was picked up a small number of times. The chain carries TRBV28 and TRBJ2-5; TRBD1 matches at 11 bases. V dropped 5 bases and J dropped 4; count of bases not matched to a gene: 6. Germline lookup yields CDR1 MDHEN and CDR2 SYDVKM. This CDR3 has 15 residues. Here the CDR3 reads CASSRRTGGAETQYF. The CDR3 nucleotides are TGTGCCAGCAGTCGACGGACAGGGGGCGCAGAGACCCAGTACTTC.

The chain combines TRBV7-6 with TRBJ2-1; D is possibly TRBD1 (5 bases). The CDR3 sequence is 15 residues long. V gave up 1 base and J gave up 7 bases, with 14 bases separating them. The germline CDR1 and CDR2 sequences are SGHVS and FNYEAQ. CDR3 nucleotide sequence: TGTGCCAGCAGCTTAGGTGACCCAAGGGGAAATGAGCAGTTCTTC. Amino acid sequence: CASSLGDPRGNEQFF.

The rearrangement joins TRBV7-9 to TRBJ1-1; D gene ambiguous. Trimming took 4 bases from V and 1 from J, leaving 13 bases between them. Looked up from germline, CDR1 is SEHNR and CDR2 is FQNEAQ (reference sequence). The CDR3 length is 15 residues. DNA for the CDR3: TGTGCCAGCAGCTCGTCCCGCACGGGGAACACTGAAGCTTTCTTT. Translating it yields CASSSSRTGNTEAFF.

The V and J genes are TRBV7-2 and TRBJ1-1; D uncertain. The CDR3 extends over 14 amino acids. CDR1 SGHTA and CDR2 FQGNSA come from the germline V gene. The V end was cut by 5 bases, the J end by 0 bases, with 10 bases between. CDR3 sequence reads: CASSRINMNTEAFF. CDR3 in DNA: TGTGCCAGCAGCCGTATAAACATGAACACTGAAGCTTTCTTT.

V and J are TRBV6-5 and TRBJ1-2; 7 bases map to TRBD1. Germline loops: CDR1 MNHEY, CDR2 SVGAGI. V was pared by 4 bases and J by 6 bases, with 5 bases of the junction left unmatched. The CDR3 extends over 13 amino acids. The CDR3 is CASSLQGSDGYTF. CDR3 in DNA: TGTGCCAGCAGTTTACAGGGGTCGGATGGCTACACCTTC.

This chain links TRBV5-1 with TRBJ1-1, with 7 bases fitting TRBD1. From germline, CDR1 is SGHRS and CDR2 YFSETQ. CDR3 length: 14 amino acids. V lost 3 bases, J lost 4 bases, and 6 bases stayed unmatched. CDR3 loop: CASSWETGLTEAFF. CDR3 sequence (DNA): TGCGCCAGCAGCTGGGAGACAGGGCTCACTGAAGCTTTCTTT.

The sample holds a few counts of this clonotype. This chain uses TRBV7-6 with TRBJ2-6; 7 bases map to TRBD1. The junction had 5 bases not matched to a gene; V was cut back by 3 bases and J by 0 bases. Germline values: CDR1 SGHVS, CDR2 FNYEAQ. The CDR3 contains 17 residues. DNA for the CDR3: TGTGCCAGCAGCTTGCCGGGACAGCACTCTGGGGCCAACGTCCTGACTTTC. Amino acid sequence: CASSLPGQHSGANVLTF.

Ten or more counts support this clonotype. The chain links TRBV5-1 to TRBJ2-3, with 8 bases lining up with TRBD1. With 4 bases clipped from V and 2 bases from J, the junction kept 3 bases outside the gene matches. The CDR3 has 14 residues. Germline CDR1 SGHRS, CDR2 YFSETQ. CDR3 sequence: CASSMGQATDTQYF. In DNA form, the CDR3 reads TGCGCCAGCAGCATGGGACAGGCCACAGATACGCAGTATTTT. The entire variable domain, with the rest obtained from reference TRBV5-1 and TRBJ2-3, is as follows: KAGVTQTPRYLIKTRGQQVTLSCSPISGHRSVSWYQQTPGQGLQFLFEYFSETQRNKGNFPGRFSGRQFSNSRSEMNVSTLELGDSALYLCASSMGQATDTQYFGPGTRLTVL.